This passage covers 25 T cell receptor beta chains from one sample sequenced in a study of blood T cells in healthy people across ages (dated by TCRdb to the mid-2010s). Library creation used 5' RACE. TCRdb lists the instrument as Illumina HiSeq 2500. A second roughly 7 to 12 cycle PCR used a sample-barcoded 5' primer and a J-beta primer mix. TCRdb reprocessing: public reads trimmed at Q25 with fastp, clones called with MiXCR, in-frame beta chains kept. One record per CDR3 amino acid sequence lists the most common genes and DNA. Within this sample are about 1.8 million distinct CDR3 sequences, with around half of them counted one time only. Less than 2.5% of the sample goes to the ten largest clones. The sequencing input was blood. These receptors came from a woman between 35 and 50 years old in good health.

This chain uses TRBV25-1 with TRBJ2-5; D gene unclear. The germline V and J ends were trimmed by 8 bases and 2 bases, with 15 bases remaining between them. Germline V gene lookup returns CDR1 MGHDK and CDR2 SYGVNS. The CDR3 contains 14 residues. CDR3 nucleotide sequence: TGTGCCAGCGGAAAGGACCGTGTTCAAGAGACCCAGTACTTC. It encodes CASGKDRVQETQYF.

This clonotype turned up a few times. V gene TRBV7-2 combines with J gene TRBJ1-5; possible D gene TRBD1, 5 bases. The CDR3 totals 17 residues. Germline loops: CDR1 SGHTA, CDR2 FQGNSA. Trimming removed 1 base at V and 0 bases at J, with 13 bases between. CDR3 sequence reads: CASSLGIGTLSNQPQHF. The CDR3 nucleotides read TGTGCCAGCAGCTTAGGAATAGGGACCCTTAGCAATCAGCCCCAGCATTTT.

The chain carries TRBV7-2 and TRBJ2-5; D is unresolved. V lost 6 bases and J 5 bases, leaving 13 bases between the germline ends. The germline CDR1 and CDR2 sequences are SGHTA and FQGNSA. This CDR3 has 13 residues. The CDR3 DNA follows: TGTGCCAGCAGTCAAACCCACATGGAGACCCAGTACTTC. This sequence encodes CASSQTHMETQYF.

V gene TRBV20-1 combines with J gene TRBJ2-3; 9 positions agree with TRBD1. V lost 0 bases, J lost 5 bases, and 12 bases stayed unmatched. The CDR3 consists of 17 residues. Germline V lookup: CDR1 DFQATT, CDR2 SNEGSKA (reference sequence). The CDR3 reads CSARDLHGQGSVDTQYF. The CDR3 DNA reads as TGCAGTGCTAGAGATCTCCATGGACAGGGGAGCGTAGATACGCAGTATTTT.

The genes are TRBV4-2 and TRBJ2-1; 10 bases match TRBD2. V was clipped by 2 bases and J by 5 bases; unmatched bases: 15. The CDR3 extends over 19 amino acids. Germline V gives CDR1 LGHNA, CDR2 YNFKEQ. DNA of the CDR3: TGTGCCAGCAGCCAACACCCGGGAGCGGGGGGGCGATATGACAATGAGCAGTTCTTC. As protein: CASSQHPGAGGRYDNEQFF.

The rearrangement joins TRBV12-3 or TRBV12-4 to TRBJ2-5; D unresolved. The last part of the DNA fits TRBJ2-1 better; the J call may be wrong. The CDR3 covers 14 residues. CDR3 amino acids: CASSLVPFQETQFF. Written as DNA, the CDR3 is TGTGCCAGCAGTTTAGTACCGTTCCAAGAGACCCAGTTCTTC.

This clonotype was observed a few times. CDR3: CASSHTGTTHKTQYF. The CDR3 DNA follows: TGTGCCAGCAGCCATACAGGGACTACGCATAAGACCCAGTACTTC. The chain uses TRBV12-3 or TRBV12-4 and TRBJ2-5, with a tentative D call TRBD2 (7 bases). The germline V and J ends were trimmed by 6 bases and 6 bases, with 20 bases remaining between them. The CDR3 has 15 residues.

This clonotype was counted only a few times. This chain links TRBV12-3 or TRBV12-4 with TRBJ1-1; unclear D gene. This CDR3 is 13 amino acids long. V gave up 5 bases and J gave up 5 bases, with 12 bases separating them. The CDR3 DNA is TGTGCCAGCAGTCTTAAGAAAGGGACTGAAGCTTTCTTT. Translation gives CASSLKKGTEAFF.

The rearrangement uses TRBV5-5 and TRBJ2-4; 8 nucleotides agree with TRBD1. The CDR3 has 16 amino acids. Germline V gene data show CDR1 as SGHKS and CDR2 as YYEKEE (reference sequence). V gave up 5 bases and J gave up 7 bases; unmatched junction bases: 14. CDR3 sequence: CASRGDSQGGGNIQYF. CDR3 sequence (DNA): TGTGCCAGCAGAGGGGATTCACAGGGGGGAGGTAACATTCAGTACTTC.

CDR3 sequence: CACSKVSGLRTYNSPLHF. Written as DNA, the CDR3 is TGTGCCTGCAGCAAAGTATCAGGGCTGAGGACCTATAATTCACCCCTCCACTTT. The rearrangement joins TRBV21-1 to TRBJ1-6; TRBD1 reflects the table's D call only, with no check against the DNA. TRBV21-1 is a listed pseudogene. This CDR3 is built from 18 residues.

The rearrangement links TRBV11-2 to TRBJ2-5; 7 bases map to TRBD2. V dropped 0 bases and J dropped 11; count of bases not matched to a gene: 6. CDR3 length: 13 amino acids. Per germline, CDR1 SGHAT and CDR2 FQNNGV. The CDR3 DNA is TGTGCCAGCAGCTTAGAAAGGCGGCGGGAGCAGTACTTC. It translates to CASSLERRREQYF. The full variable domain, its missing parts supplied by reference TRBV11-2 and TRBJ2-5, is EAGVAQSPRYKIIEKRQSVAFWCNPISGHATLYWYQQILGQGPKLLIQFQNNGVVDDSQLPKDRFSAERLKGVDSTLKIQPAKLEDSAVYLCASSLERRREQYFGPGTRLLVL.

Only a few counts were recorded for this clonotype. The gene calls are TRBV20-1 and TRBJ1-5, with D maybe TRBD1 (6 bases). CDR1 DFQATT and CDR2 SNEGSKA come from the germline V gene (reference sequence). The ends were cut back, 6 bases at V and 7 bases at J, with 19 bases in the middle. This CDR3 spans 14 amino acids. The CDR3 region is CSATHRVGNQPQHF. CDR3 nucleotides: TGCAGTGCAACACACAGGGTAGGGAACCAGCCCCAGCATTTT.

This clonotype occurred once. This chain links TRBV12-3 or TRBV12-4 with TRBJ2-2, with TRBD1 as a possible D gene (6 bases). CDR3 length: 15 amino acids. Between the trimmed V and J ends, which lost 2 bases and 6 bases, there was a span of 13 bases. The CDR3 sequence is CASSLKQGGSGELFF. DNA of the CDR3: TGTGCCAGCAGTTTAAAACAGGGTGGATCCGGGGAGCTGTTTTTT.

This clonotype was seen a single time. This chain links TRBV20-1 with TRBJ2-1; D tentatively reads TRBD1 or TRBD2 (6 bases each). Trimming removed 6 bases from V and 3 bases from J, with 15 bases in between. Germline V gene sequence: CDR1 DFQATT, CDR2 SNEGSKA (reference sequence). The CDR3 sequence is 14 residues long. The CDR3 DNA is TGCAGTGCCCGGAGGGCAGGGGTCTACAATGAGCAGTTCTTC. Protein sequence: CSARRAGVYNEQFF.

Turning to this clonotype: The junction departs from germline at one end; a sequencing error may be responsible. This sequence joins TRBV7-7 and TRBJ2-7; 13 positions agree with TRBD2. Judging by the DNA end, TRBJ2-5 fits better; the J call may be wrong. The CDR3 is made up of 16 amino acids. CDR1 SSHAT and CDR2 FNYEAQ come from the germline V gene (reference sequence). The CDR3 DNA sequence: TGTGCTAGCAGCTTGGGACTAGCGGGGACTTCGGAGACCCAGTACTTC. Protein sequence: CASSLGLAGTSETQYF.

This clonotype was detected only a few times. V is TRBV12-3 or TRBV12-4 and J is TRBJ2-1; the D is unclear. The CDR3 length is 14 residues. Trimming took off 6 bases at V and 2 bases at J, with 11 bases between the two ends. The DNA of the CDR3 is TGTGCCAGCAGCCGTGACGGAACCTACAATGAGCAGTTCTTC. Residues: CASSRDGTYNEQFF.

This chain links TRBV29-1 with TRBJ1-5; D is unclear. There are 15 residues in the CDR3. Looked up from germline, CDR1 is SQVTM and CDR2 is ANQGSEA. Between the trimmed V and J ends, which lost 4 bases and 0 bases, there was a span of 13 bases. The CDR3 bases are TGCAGCGTTGTAGAGACATCAAATAGCAATCAGCCCCAGCATTTT. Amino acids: CSVVETSNSNQPQHF.

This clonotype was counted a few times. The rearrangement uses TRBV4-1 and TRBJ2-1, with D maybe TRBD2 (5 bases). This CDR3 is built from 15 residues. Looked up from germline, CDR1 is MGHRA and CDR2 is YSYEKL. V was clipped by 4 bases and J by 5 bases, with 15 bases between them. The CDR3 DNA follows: TGCGCCAGCAGCCTAACTAGGGCCGCGCACAATGAGCAGTTCTTC. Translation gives CASSLTRAAHNEQFF.

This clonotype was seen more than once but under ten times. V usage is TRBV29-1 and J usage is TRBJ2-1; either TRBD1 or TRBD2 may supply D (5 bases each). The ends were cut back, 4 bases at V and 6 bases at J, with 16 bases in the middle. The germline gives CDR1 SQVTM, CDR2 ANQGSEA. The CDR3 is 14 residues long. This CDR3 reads CSVGGPGLGNEQFF. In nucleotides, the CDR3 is TGCAGCGTTGGGGGACCAGGGTTAGGCAATGAGCAGTTCTTC.

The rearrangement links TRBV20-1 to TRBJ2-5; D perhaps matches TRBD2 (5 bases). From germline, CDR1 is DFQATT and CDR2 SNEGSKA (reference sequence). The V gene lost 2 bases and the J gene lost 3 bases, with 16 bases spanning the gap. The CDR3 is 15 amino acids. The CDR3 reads CSARPTVLAKETQYF. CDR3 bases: TGCAGTGCTAGACCGACCGTTCTAGCAAAAGAGACCCAGTACTTC.

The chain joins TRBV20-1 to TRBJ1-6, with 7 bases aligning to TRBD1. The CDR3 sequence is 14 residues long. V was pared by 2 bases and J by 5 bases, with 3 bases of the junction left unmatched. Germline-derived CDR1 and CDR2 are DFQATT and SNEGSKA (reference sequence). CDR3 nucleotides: TGCAGTGCTAGAAGCGGGACAGATAATTCACCCCTCCACTTT. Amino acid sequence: CSARSGTDNSPLHF.

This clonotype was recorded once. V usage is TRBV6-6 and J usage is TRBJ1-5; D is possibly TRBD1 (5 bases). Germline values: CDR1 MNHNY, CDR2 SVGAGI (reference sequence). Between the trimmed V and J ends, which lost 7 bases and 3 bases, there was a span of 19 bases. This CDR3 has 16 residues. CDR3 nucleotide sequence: TGTGCCAGCATGATATCGGGGGGAAGAAACAATCAGCCCCAGCATTTT. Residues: CASMISGGRNNQPQHF.

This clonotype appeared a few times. This chain's CDR3 is CASSLGGGGLINNEQFF. The CDR3 DNA is TGTGCCAGCAGCTTAGGTGGAGGGGGCTTAATCAACAATGAGCAGTTCTTC. The genes are TRBV7-9 and TRBJ2-1; TRBD1 is a possible D gene (7 bases). This CDR3 has 17 residues. Germline loops: CDR1 SEHNR, CDR2 FQNEAQ (reference sequence). V was cut by 1 base and J by 5 bases, with 18 bases left in between.

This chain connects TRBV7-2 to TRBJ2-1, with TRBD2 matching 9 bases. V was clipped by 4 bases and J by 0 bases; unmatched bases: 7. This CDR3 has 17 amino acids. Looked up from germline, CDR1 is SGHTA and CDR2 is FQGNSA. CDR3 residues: CASSSDQGLASYNEQFF. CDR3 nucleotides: TGTGCCAGCAGCTCAGACCAGGGACTAGCCTCCTACAATGAGCAGTTCTTC.

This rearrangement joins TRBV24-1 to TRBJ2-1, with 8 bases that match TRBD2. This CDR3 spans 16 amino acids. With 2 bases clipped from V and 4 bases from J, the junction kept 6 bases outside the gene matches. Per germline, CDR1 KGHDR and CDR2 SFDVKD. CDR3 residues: CATSDYSSGFYNEQFF. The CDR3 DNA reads TGTGCCACCAGTGATTATTCTAGCGGGTTTTACAATGAGCAGTTCTTC.